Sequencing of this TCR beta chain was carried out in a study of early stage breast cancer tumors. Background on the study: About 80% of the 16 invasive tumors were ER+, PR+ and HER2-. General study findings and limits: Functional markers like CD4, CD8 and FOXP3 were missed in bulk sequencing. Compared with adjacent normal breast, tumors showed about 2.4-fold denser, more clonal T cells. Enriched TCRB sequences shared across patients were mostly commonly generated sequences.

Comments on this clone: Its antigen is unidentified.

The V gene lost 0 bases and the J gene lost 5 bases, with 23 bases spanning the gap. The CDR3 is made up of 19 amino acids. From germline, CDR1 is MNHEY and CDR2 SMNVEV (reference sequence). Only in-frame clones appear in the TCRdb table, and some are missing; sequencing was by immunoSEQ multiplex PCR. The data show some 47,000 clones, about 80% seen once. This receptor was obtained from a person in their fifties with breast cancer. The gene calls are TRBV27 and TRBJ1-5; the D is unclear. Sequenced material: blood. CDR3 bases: TGTGCCAGCAGTTTATCGTTTTATGGTGTAGGAACAGAAGATCAGCCCCAGCATTTT. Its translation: CASSLSFYGVGTEDQPQHF.